The 9 T cell receptor beta chains given below trace back to one sample, sequenced in a study of cytomegalovirus exposure and HLA in healthy donors. In the PCR, 60 Vbeta and 13 Jbeta primers were used. TCRdb keeps only in-frame clones here, not all; method: immunoSEQ multiplex PCR. Among about 160,000 clones listed, more than 75% were seen once. The material sequenced was PBMCs. Every receptor here comes from a girl between 5 and 17 years old in good health and CMV-seropositive.

This clone was observed a few times. The chain couples TRBV11-3 to TRBJ2-1; TRBD1 matches 7 bases. The CDR3 loop spans 13 amino acids. V was clipped by 5 bases and J by 7 bases; unmatched bases: 5. CDR1 is SGHNT, CDR2 YENEEA, per germline. In DNA, the CDR3 is TGTGCCAGCAGCCTGGGACAGTTTAATGAGCAGTTCTTC. As protein: CASSLGQFNEQFF.

The J gene is TRBJ1-1, the V gene TRBV5-1; TRBD1 agrees at 8 bases. The germline CDR1 and CDR2 sequences are SGHRS and YFSETQ. This CDR3 is 15 amino acids long. After removal of 4 bases from V and 5 bases from J, the junction contained 10 bases not matched to a gene. The CDR3 nucleotides read TGCGCCAGCAGCCCAGGACAGGGTTTGAGTACTGAAGCTTTCTTT. Its protein product is CASSPGQGLSTEAFF. Supplemented by reference TRBV5-1 and TRBJ1-1, the full variable domain reads KAGVTQTPRYLIKTRGQQVTLSCSPISGHRSVSWYQQTPGQGLQFLFEYFSETQRNKGNFPGRFSGRQFSNSRSEMNVSTLELGDSALYLCASSPGQGLSTEAFFGQGTRLTVV.

The V and J genes are TRBV28 and TRBJ1-1, with 7 bases matching TRBD1. V was pared by 6 bases and J by 8 bases, with 9 bases of the junction left unmatched. The CDR3 consists of 13 residues. CDR1 and CDR2 (germline): MDHEN, SYDVKM. CDR3 bases: TGTGCCAGCAGCCCACCCGGGACAGCGGAAGCTTTCTTT. Encoded protein: CASSPPGTAEAFF.

This rearrangement joins TRBV11-2 to TRBJ2-5; no firm D call. V lost 4 bases and J lost 8, with 14 bases in between. The CDR3 length is 13 residues. Germline V gene lookup returns CDR1 SGHAT and CDR2 FQNNGV. This CDR3 is CASSSKIIRTQYF. Written as DNA, the CDR3 is TGTGCCAGCAGCTCGAAGATTATTAGAACCCAGTACTTC. Combining the CDR3 with reference TRBV11-2 and TRBJ2-5 gives the whole variable domain EAGVAQSPRYKIIEKRQSVAFWCNPISGHATLYWYQQILGQGPKLLIQFQNNGVVDDSQLPKDRFSAERLKGVDSTLKIQPAKLEDSAVYLCASSSKIIRTQYFGPGTRLLVL.

This clone has a single count. V gene TRBV2 combines with J gene TRBJ2-7; D is ambiguous. The CDR3 has 16 amino acids. Germline loops: CDR1 SNHLY, CDR2 FYNNEI. The V end lost 2 bases, the J end lost 5 bases, and 19 bases lay between the germline ends. CDR3 DNA sequence: TGTGCCAGCAGTGAATCTGCAGAATCTAGTGGCCACGAGCAGTACTTC. Its translation: CASSESAESSGHEQYF.

The chain recombines TRBV7-8 with TRBJ1-2; unclear D gene. CDR1 SGHVS and CDR2 FQNEAQ come from the germline V gene. Trimming took 3 bases from V and 1 from J, leaving 3 bases between them. CDR3 length equals 12 residues. CDR3 coding DNA: TGTGCCAGCAGCTTCTATAACTATGGCTACACCTTC. This gives the protein CASSFYNYGYTF.

The chain recombines TRBV5-4 with TRBJ2-7; D unclear. Trimming took 1 base from V and 0 from J, leaving 8 bases between them. The CDR3 runs to 14 residues. The germline V gene encodes CDR1 SGHNT and CDR2 YYREEE (reference sequence). CDR3 in DNA: TGTGCCAGCAGCTTGACGTCTAGCTCCTACGAGCAGTACTTC. It codes for CASSLTSSSYEQYF.

V and J are TRBV7-9 and TRBJ2-1, with TRBD2 matching 10 bases. CDR3 length: 17 amino acids. The junction had 10 bases not matched to a gene; V was cut back by 4 bases and J by 4 bases. Germline V gene data show CDR1 as SEHNR and CDR2 as FQNEAQ (reference sequence). CDR3 loop: CASSSELRTSGYNEQFF. In nucleotides, the CDR3 is TGTGCCAGCAGCTCGGAGTTACGGACTAGCGGATACAATGAGCAGTTCTTC.

The gene calls are TRBV5-1 and TRBJ1-1, with a tentative D call TRBD1 (6 bases). Trimming took off 4 bases at V and 0 bases at J, with 13 bases between the two ends. The CDR3 extends over 15 amino acids. Germline V CDR1 and CDR2: SGHRS, YFSETQ. The CDR3 loop is CASSAMTGLNTEAFF. CDR3 DNA sequence: TGCGCCAGCAGCGCAATGACAGGCTTGAACACTGAAGCTTTCTTT.